This TCR beta chain was sequenced for a study of early T cells in non-severe SARS-CoV-2 infection. The TCR library protocol was used to attach unique molecular identifiers. These identifiers were attached to individual cDNA molecules. TCRdb re-called the 5' RACE reads through MiXCR, storing one row per CDR3 protein. The data show tens of thousands of distinct CDR3 sequences, with around 6.5% seen just once and around 21% held by the top ten. Germline trimming cut 2 bases from V and 5 bases from J; bases unmatched to any gene: 2. Germline assignment: CDR1 SGDLS and CDR2 YYNGEE. The CDR3 loop spans 14 amino acids.

V usage is TRBV9 and J usage is TRBJ2-1; 9 bases line up with TRBD2. This specimen was whole blood, taken at baseline. The sequence was obtained from an adult who was a healthcare worker with PCR-confirmed SARS-CoV-2 infection or an uninfected control (not recorded which). The CDR3 is CASSVLAGDNEQFF. The CDR3 bases are TGTGCCAGCAGCGTTTTAGCGGGGGACAATGAGCAGTTCTTC. The full variable domain, rest sourced from reference TRBV9 and TRBJ2-1, is DSGVTQTPKHLITATGQRVTLRCSPRSGDLSVYWYQQSLDQGLQFLIQYYNGEERAKGNILERFSAQQFPDLHSELNLSSLELGDSALYFCASSVLAGDNEQFFGPGTRLTVL.